The rows below give T cell receptor beta chains drawn from one sample of a study of regulatory T cells in long-lasting Graves disease. MiXCR was run by TCRdb on the multiplex PCR reads, yielding one entry per CDR3 protein. The table lists hundreds of thousands of distinct CDR3 sequences, under 20% of them singletons, with 15% to 20% in the top ten. The same data also contributed to another study, on T cells in Graves' hyperthyroidism and ophthalmopathy.

This specimen was peripheral blood mononuclear cells (PBMCs), taken at new diagnosis, from a patient treated with antithyroid drugs. Receptor source: a woman aged 25 to 39 with Graves disease. The conserved cysteine and the conserved F or W are not part of the CDR3 here. Each record gives: D gene, clone size, V gene, CDR3 protein. A D gene is named only where the DNA matches it firmly. A row's size may be missing; if present it is once, few, many or a size class.

TRBD1 many TRBV2 ASHRTGQGYGYT
TRBD1 many TRBV6-5 ASSYGTGGWEAF
- many TRBV20-1 SVGRGDQPQH
- many TRBV10-3 AISESGTTYEQY
TRBD2 many TRBV7-3 ASSFSTSVGTDTQY
- many TRBV10-2 ASSAGDTEAF
- - TRBV6-1 AGGGHNEQF
- many TRBV28 ASSHPLNEKLF
TRBD2 - TRBV28 ASRIDGRVRVEQF
- many TRBV7-2 ASSSREDEQF
- few TRBV12-3/TRBV12-4 ASRKDSSYNSPLH
- few TRBV12-3/TRBV12-4 ATDLGSLNTEAF
- many TRBV28 ASSMLQEDLAKNIQY
TRBD2 - TRBV29-1 SVEEVLAGSYEQY
TRBD2 many TRBV27 ASSYPGRAQY
TRBD2 many TRBV11-2 ASGTTSGTPGEQY
TRBD1 - TRBV19 ASSIPQGANEKLF
TRBD1 few TRBV11-3 ASSLGDRGGVRPQH
- many TRBV9 ASTGLGTEAF
TRBD1 many TRBV20-1 SARDRIVDRAYEQY
- - TRBV7-2 ASSAHRANTEAF
- - TRBV18 ASSPLPLDGYT
- - TRBV7-2 ASSLTVGGNTIY
- many TRBV28 ASQPAATGTYEQY
TRBD2 many TRBV27 ASSLGLAGPYEQY
TRBD2 - TRBV7-6 ASRKGASGRVTDTQY
TRBD2 many TRBV28 ASSFFGGRAVGTGELF
- many TRBV28 ASSGSGFWPGANVLT
TRBD1 many TRBV2 ASRQGADTQY